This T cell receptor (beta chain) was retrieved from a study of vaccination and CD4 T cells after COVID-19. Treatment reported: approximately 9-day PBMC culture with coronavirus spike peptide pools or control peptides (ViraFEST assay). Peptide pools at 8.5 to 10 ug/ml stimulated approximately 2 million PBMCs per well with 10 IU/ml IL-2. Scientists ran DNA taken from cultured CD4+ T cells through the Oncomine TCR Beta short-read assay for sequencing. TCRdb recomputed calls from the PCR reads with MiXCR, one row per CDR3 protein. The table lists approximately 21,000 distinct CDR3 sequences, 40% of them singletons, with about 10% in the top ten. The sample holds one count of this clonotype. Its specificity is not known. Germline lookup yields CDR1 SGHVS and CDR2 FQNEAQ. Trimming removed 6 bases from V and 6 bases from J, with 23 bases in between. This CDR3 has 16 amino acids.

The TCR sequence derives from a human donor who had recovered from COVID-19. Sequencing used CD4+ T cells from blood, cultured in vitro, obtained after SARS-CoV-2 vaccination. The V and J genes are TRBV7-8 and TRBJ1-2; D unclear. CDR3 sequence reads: CASRLITGEYGNGYTF. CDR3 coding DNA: TGTGCCAGCAGGCTAATCACGGGCGAATACGGGAATGGCTACACCTTC.